A selection of T cell receptor beta chains follows, all from one sample in a study of blood T cell repertoires in COVID-19. TCRdb's copy holds only in-frame clones and misses some; the assay was immunoSEQ multiplex PCR. The sample shows under 250,000 clones, about nine tenths of them seen only once. What was sequenced was peripheral blood. These receptors were taken from a man aged 55 to 70 who had recovered from COVID-19. The CDR3 runs from the conserved cysteine through the conserved F or W. D genes are given only for firm matches. Some rows have no size entry. The others give once, few or many, or a class for an expanded clone.

V	D	J	size	CDR3	DNA
TRBV6-5	TRBD1	TRBJ2-7	NA	CASSYGTGAYEQYF	TGTGCCAGCAGTTACGGGACAGGGGCCTACGAGCAGTACTTC
TRBV5-1	TRBD1	TRBJ2-3	once	CASSSGTGITDTQYF	TGCGCCAGCAGCTCCGGGACAGGGATAACAGATACGCAGTATTTT
TRBV28	NA	TRBJ1-4	NA	CASLGEDEKLFF	TGTGCCAGCTTAGGGGAAGATGAAAAACTGTTTTTT
TRBV7-2	TRBD2	TRBJ2-1	NA	CASSLVTGGGSYNEQFF	TGTGCCAGCAGCTTAGTGACCGGGGGGGGCTCCTACAATGAGCAGTTCTTC
TRBV18	TRBD1	TRBJ1-4	NA	CASSLGQGVATNEKLFF	TGTGCCAGCTCACTCGGACAGGGCGTAGCGACTAATGAAAAACTGTTTTTT
TRBV6-6	NA	TRBJ1-2	NA	CASSYGQYGYTF	TGTGCCAGCAGTTACGGGCAGTATGGCTACACCTTC
TRBV3-1/TRBV3-2	NA	TRBJ1-5	few	CASSQDRDQPQHF	TGTGCCAGCAGCCAAGACAGGGATCAGCCCCAGCATTTT
TRBV2	NA	TRBJ2-7	NA	CASSEEIRGGEQYF	TGTGCCAGCAGTGAAGAGATCAGGGGTGGCGAGCAGTACTTC
TRBV3-1/TRBV3-2	NA	TRBJ1-4	NA	CASSQEYGYYVEKLFF	TGTGCCAGCAGCCAAGAATACGGATACTACGTTGAAAAACTGTTTTTT
TRBV11-2	TRBD1	TRBJ2-7	NA	CASSLVWDRGHEQYF	TGTGCCAGCAGCTTAGTATGGGACAGGGGACACGAGCAGTACTTC
TRBV30	NA	TRBJ2-5	NA	CAWSVFRTGREETQYF	TGTGCCTGGAGTGTATTTAGGACAGGGAGGGAAGAGACCCAGTACTTC
TRBV5-1	TRBD1	TRBJ2-2	NA	CASSLSGQGGADTGELFF	TGCGCCAGCAGCTTGTCTGGACAGGGAGGAGCGGACACCGGGGAGCTGTTTTTT
TRBV10-3	TRBD1	TRBJ1-1	NA	CAIRETGLYGEAFF	TGTGCCATCAGAGAGACAGGGCTATATGGTGAAGCTTTCTTT
TRBV27	TRBD2	TRBJ2-4	once	CASSPTGLAGGNLAKNIQYF	TGTGCCAGCAGTCCAACGGGACTAGCGGGAGGTAACCTAGCCAAAAACATTCAGTACTTC
TRBV5-1	NA	TRBJ1-3	NA	CASSLGGSSGNTIYF	TGCGCCAGCAGCTTGGGAGGAAGCTCTGGAAACACCATATATTTT
TRBV19	TRBD2	TRBJ2-2	NA	CASSKTSGNTGELFF	TGTGCCAGTAGTAAGACTAGCGGCAACACCGGGGAGCTGTTTTTT
TRBV7-9	NA	TRBJ2-7	NA	CASTSNRGGGGDEQYF	TGTGCCAGCACCTCAAACAGGGGAGGCGGCGGCGACGAGCAGTACTTC
TRBV29-1	NA	TRBJ2-2	NA	CSVSSFGYNGELFF	TGCAGCGTTTCGAGTTTCGGTTATAACGGGGAGCTGTTTTTT
TRBV5-4	NA	TRBJ2-6	NA	CASSLRAREANVLTF	TGTGCCAGCAGCTTGAGAGCAAGAGAGGCCAACGTCCTGACTTTC
TRBV5-1	NA	TRBJ1-6	once	CASSLGGSSYNSPLHF	TGCGCCAGCAGCTTGGGTGGTAGCTCCTATAATTCACCCCTCCACTTT